The sequence of this T cell receptor (beta chain) was determined in a study of blood T cell repertoires in COVID-19. Study background: Collection of acute and convalescent COVID-19 samples took place in the United States, Italy and Spain. The cDNA or gDNA used as material had been derived from T cells, B-cell-depleted T cells, or PBMCs.

Original methodology: Reference gene primer amplification gave nucleated cell count estimates. Profiling relied on immunoSEQ multiplex PCR, and the TCRdb table lists in-frame clones only, not all of them. That table is the source of V, J and clone size, and D and trimming were worked out from the DNA. The sample consists of 20,000 to 30,000 clones, 90% to 95% of them appearing once. Trimming took off 6 bases at V and 7 bases at J, with 14 bases between the two ends. Looked up from germline, CDR1 is SGHNT and CDR2 is YYREEE (reference sequence). CDR3 length: 13 residues. Sequencing used peripheral blood. The source of this sequence is a woman aged 50 to 60 with active COVID-19. The V call is TRBV5-4, the J call TRBJ2-1; TRBD1 is a possible D gene (8 bases). The CDR3, as DNA: TGTGCCAGCAAGGGAGGGGACAGGAATGAGCAGTTCTTC. Translating it yields CASKGGDRNEQFF.